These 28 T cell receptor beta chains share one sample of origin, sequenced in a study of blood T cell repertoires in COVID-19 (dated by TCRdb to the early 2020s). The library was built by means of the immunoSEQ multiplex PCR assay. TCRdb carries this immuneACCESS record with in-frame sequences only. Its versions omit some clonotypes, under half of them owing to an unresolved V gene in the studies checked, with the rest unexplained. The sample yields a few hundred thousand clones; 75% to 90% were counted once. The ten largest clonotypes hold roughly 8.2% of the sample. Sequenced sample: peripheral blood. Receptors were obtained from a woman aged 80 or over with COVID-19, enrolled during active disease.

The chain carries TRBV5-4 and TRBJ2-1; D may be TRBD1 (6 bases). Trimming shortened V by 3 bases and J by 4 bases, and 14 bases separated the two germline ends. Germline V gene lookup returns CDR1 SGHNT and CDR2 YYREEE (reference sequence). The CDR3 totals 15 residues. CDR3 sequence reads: CASSSRDKPYNEQFF. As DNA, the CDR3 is TGTGCCAGCAGCTCCCGGGACAAACCTTACAATGAGCAGTTCTTC.

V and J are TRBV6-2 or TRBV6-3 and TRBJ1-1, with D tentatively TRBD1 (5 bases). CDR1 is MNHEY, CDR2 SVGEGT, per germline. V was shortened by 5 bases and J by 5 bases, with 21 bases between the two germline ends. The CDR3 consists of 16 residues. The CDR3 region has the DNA TGTGCCAGCAGTGGTAGCCTTGGCAGAAAGGGGACTGAAGCTTTCTTT. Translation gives CASSGSLGRKGTEAFF.

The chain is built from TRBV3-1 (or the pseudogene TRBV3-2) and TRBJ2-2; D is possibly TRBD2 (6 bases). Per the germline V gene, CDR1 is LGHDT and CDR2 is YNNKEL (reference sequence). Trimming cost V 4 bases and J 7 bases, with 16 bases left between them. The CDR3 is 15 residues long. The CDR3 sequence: CASSRGTSLGGELFF. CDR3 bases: TGTGCCAGCAGCCGCGGGACCTCTTTAGGCGGGGAGCTGTTTTTT.

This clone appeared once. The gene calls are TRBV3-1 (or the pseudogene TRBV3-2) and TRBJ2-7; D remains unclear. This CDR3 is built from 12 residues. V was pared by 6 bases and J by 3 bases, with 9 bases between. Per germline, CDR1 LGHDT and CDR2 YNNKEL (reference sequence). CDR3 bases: TGTGCCAGCAGAAGAGGCATCTACGAGCAGTACTTC. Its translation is CASRRGIYEQYF.

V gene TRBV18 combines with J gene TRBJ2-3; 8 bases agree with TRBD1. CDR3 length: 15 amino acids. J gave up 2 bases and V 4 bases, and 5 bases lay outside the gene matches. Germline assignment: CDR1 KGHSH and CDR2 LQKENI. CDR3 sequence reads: CASSRQGSDTDTQYF. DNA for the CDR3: TGTGCCAGCTCACGACAGGGGAGCGACACAGATACGCAGTATTTT. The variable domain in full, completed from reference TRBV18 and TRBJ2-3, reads NAGVMQNPRHLVRRRGQEARLRCSPMKGHSHVYWYRQLPEEGLKFMVYLQKENIIDESGMPKERFSAEFPKEGPSILRIQQVVRGDSAAYFCASSRQGSDTDTQYFGPGTRLTVL.

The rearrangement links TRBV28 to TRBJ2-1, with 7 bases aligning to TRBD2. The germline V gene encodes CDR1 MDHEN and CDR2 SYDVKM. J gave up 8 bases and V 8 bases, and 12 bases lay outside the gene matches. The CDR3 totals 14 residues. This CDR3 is CASRRRGRSYEQFF. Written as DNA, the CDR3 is TGTGCCAGCCGCCGCCGCGGGAGATCCTATGAGCAGTTCTTC.

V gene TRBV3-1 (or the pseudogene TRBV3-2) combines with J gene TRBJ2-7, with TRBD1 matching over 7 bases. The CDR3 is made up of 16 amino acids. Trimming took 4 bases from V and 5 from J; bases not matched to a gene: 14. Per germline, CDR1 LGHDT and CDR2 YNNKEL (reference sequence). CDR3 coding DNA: TGTGCCAGCAGCCCCTCAAGAACCTCGCAGGGGGACGAGCAGTACTTC. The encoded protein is CASSPSRTSQGDEQYF.

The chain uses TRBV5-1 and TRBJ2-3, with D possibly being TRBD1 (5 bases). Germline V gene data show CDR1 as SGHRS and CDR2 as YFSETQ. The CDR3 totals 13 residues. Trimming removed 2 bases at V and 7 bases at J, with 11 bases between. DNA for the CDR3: TGCGCCAGCAGCTTCACAGGTCCTAATACGCAGTATTTT. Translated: CASSFTGPNTQYF.

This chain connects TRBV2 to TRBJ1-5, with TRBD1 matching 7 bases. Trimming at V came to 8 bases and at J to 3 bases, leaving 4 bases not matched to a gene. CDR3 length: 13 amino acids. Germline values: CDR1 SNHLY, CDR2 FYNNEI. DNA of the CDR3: TGTGCCAGCGAAGGGGGCAACAATCAGCCCCAGCATTTT. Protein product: CASEGGNNQPQHF.

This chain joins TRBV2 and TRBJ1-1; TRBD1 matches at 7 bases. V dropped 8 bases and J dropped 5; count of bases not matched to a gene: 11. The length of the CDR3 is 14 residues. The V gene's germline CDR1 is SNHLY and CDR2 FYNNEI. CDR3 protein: CASCPLQGWTEAFF. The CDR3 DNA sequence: TGTGCCAGCTGCCCCTTACAGGGGTGGACTGAAGCTTTCTTT.

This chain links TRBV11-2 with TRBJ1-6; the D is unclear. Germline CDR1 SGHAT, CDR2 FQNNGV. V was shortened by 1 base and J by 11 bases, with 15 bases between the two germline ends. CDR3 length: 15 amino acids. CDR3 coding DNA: TGTGCCAGCAGCTTAGGAGGTTCGGGGATGACACCCCTCCACTTT. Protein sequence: CASSLGGSGMTPLHF. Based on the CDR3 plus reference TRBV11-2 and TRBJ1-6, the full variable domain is EAGVAQSPRYKIIEKRQSVAFWCNPISGHATLYWYQQILGQGPKLLIQFQNNGVVDDSQLPKDRFSAERLKGVDSTLKIQPAKLEDSAVYLCASSLGGSGMTPLHFGNGTRLTVT.

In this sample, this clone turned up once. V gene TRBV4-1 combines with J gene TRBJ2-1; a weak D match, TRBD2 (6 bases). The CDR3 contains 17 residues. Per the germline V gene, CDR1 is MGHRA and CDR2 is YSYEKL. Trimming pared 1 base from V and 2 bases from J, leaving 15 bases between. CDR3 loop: CASSQARRGRTYNEQFF. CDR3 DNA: TGCGCCAGCAGCCAAGCTCGTCGGGGGAGAACCTACAATGAGCAGTTCTTC.

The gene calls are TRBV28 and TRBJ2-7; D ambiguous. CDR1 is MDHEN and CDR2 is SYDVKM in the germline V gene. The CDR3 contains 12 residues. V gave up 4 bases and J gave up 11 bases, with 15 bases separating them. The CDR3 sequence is CASSSGEEPKYF. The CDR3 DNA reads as TGTGCCAGCAGTTCCGGAGAGGAGCCAAAGTACTTC.

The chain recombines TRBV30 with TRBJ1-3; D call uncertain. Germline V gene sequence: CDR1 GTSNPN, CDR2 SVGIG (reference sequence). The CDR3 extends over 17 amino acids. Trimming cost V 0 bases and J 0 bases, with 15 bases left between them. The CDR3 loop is CAWSVGRGSLSGNTIYF. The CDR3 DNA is TGTGCCTGGAGTGTAGGGAGAGGCAGCCTCTCTGGAAACACCATATATTTT.

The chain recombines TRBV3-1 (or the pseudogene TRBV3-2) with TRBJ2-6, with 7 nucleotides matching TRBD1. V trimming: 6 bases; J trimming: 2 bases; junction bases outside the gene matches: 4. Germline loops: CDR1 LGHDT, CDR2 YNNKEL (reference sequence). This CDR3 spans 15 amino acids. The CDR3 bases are TGTGCCAGCAGGCGTACAGGGGCTGGGGCCAACGTCCTGACTTTC. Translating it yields CASRRTGAGANVLTF.

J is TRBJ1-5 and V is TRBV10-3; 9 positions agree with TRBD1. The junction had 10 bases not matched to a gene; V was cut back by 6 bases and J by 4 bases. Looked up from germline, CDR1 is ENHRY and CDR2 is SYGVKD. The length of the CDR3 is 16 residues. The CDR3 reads CAISQGQGVVNQPQHF. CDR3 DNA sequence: TGTGCCATCAGCCAGGGACAGGGCGTTGTGAATCAGCCCCAGCATTTT.

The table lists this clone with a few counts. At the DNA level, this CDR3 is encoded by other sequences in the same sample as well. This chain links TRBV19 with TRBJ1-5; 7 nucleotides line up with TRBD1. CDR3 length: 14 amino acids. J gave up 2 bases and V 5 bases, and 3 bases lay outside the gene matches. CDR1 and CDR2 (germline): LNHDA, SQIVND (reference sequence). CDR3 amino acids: CASSPDRGNQPQHF. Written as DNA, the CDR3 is TGTGCCAGTAGTCCCGACAGGGGCAATCAGCCCCAGCATTTT.

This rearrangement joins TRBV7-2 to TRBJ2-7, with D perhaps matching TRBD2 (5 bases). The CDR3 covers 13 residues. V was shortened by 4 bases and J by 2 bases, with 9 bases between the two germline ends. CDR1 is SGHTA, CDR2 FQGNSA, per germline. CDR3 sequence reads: CASSSGRTYEQYF. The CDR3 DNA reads TGTGCCAGCAGCTCTGGGAGAACCTACGAGCAGTACTTC.

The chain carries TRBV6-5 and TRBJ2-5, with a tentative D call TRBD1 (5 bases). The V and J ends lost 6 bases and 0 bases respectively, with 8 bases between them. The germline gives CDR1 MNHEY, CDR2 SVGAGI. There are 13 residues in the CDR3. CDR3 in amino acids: CASRTAYQETQYF. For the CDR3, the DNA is TGTGCCAGCAGGACAGCGTACCAAGAGACCCAGTACTTC.

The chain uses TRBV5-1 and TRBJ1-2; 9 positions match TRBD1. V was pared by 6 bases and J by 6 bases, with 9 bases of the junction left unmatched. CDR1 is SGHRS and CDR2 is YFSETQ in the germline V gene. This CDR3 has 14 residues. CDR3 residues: CASTRDRVTDGYTF. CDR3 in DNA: TGCGCCAGCACCCGGGACAGGGTTACGGATGGCTACACCTTC.

In DNA form, the CDR3 reads TGCGCCAGCAGCCAGATGGGCCCGACACCCCTCCACTTT. Translation gives CASSQMGPTPLHF. The J gene is TRBJ1-6, the V gene TRBV4-1, with unresolved D. Trimming shortened V by 3 bases and J by 11 bases, and 11 bases separated the two germline ends. This CDR3 contains 13 residues. CDR1 is MGHRA, CDR2 YSYEKL, per germline.

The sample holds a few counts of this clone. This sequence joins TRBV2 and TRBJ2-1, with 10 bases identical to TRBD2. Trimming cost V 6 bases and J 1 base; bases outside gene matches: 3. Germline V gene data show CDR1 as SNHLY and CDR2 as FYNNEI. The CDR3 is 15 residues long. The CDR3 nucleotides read TGTGCCAGCAGCCTAGCGGGGGCATCCTACAATGAGCAGTTCTTC. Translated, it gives CASSLAGASYNEQFF.

This CDR3 reads CASSDREYGYTF. The CDR3 DNA reads TGCGCCAGCAGTGACAGGGAGTATGGCTACACCTTC. The chain combines TRBV5-1 with TRBJ1-2, with 7 bases that match TRBD1. Trimming at V came to 5 bases and at J to 5 bases, leaving 3 bases not matched to a gene. The CDR3 has 12 amino acids. Germline-derived CDR1 and CDR2 are SGHRS and YFSETQ. Filled out from reference TRBV5-1 and TRBJ1-2, the complete variable domain reads KAGVTQTPRYLIKTRGQQVTLSCSPISGHRSVSWYQQTPGQGLQFLFEYFSETQRNKGNFPGRFSGRQFSNSRSEMNVSTLELGDSALYLCASSDREYGYTFGSGTRLTVV.

CDR3 sequence reads: CASSYSQPGSPQHF. Here the CDR3 DNA reads TGTGCCAGCAGTTACTCTCAACCGGGGTCGCCCCAGCATTTT. The rearrangement joins TRBV6-2 or TRBV6-3 to TRBJ1-5; no definite D call. The germline V and J ends were trimmed by 0 bases and 9 bases, with 12 bases remaining between them. The CDR3 totals 14 residues. CDR1 and CDR2 (germline): MNHEY, SVGEGT.

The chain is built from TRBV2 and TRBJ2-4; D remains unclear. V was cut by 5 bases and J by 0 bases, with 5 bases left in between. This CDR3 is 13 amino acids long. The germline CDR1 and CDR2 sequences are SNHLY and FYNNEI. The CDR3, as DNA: TGTGCCAGCAGTTTACTAGCCAAAAACATTCAGTACTTC. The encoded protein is CASSLLAKNIQYF.

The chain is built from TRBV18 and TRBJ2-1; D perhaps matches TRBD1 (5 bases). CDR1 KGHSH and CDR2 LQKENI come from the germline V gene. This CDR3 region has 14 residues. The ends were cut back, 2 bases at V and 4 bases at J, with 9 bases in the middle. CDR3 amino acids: CASSPKQGYNEQFF. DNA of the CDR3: TGTGCCAGCTCACCAAAGCAGGGTTACAATGAGCAGTTCTTC.

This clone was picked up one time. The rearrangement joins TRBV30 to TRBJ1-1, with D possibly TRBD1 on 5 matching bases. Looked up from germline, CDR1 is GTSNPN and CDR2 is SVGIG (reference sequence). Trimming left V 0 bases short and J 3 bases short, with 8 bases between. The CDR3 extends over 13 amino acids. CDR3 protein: CAWSVQVYTEAFF. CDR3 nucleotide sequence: TGTGCCTGGAGTGTACAGGTTTACACTGAAGCTTTCTTT.

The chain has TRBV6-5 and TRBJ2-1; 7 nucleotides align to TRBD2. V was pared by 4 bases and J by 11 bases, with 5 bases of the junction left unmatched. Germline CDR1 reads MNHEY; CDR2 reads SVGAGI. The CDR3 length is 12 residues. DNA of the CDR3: TGTGCCAGCAGTTCCCGGGGGGTCCAGCAGTTCTTC. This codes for CASSSRGVQQFF.